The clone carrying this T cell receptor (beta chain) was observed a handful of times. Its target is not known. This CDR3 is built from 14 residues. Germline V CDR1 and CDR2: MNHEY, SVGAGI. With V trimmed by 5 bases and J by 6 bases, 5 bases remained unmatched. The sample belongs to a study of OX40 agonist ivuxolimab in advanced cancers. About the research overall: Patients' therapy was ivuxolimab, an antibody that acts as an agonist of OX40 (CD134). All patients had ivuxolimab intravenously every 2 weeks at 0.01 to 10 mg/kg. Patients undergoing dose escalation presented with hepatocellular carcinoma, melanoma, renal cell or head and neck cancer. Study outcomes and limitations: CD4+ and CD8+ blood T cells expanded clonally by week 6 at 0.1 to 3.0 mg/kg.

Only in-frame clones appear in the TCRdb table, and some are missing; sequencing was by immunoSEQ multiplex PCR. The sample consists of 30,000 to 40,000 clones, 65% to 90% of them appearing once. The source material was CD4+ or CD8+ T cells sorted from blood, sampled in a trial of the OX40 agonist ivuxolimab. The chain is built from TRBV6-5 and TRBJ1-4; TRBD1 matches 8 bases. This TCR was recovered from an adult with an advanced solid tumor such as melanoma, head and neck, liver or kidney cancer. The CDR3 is CASSRTGFYEKLFF. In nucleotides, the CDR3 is TGTGCCAGCAGTAGGACAGGGTTTTATGAAAAACTGTTTTTT.